These 17 T cell receptor beta chains share one sample of origin, sequenced in a study of CD8+CD57+ T cells in acquired aplastic anemia. Genomic DNA served as template for TCR beta VDJ and CDR3 profiling. Each CDR3 protein is one row after TCRdb ran MiXCR on the reads. This sample has 150,000 to 200,000 distinct CDR3 sequences; about 60% occur once, and the top ten carry roughly 44%. Sequenced sample: sorted CD4+, CD8+, or CD8+CD57+ T cells (not recorded which) from PBMCs. The receptor source for this set is a human donor in good health.

V usage is TRBV11-2 and J usage is TRBJ1-1; D not resolved. CDR3 length equals 15 residues. Germline CDR1 and CDR2: SGHAT and FQNNGV. V gave up 3 bases and J gave up 0 bases, with 11 bases separating them. This CDR3 is CASSLRRSLNTEAFF. The CDR3 nucleotides read TGTGCCAGCAGCTTGAGGAGAAGCTTGAACACTGAAGCTTTCTTT.

The V and J genes are TRBV2 and TRBJ2-5, with 7 bases lining up with TRBD1. This CDR3 has 15 residues. V gave up 5 bases and J gave up 5 bases; unmatched junction bases: 11. CDR1 is SNHLY and CDR2 is FYNNEI in the germline V gene. This CDR3 is CASSRQGRGFETQYF. In DNA, the CDR3 is TGTGCCAGCAGTAGACAGGGTAGAGGCTTCGAGACCCAGTACTTC.

V usage is TRBV7-6 and J usage is TRBJ1-1; D unresolved. CDR3 length equals 15 residues. The V gene lost 4 bases and the J gene lost 4 bases, with 16 bases spanning the gap. Germline lookup yields CDR1 SGHVS and CDR2 FNYEAQ. CDR3 DNA sequence: TGTGCCAGCAGCTACTCCGTGGGAGGTGCCACTGAAGCTTTCTTT. Amino acid sequence: CASSYSVGGATEAFF. Variable domain in full (rest from reference TRBV7-6 and TRBJ1-1): GAGVSQSPRYKVTKRGQDVALRCDPISGHVSLYWYRQALGQGPEFLTYFNYEAQQDKSGLPNDRFSAERPEGSISTLTIQRTEQRDSAMYRCASSYSVGGATEAFFGQGTRLTVV.

There are a few counts of this clonotype. The gene calls are TRBV30 and TRBJ2-5, with 13 bases matching TRBD2. Germline V gene lookup returns CDR1 GTSNPN and CDR2 SVGIG (reference sequence). Trimming removed 3 bases from V and 6 bases from J; junction bases left unmatched: 4. CDR3 size: 14 residues. CDR3: CAWSGLAGEQTQYF. CDR3 bases: TGTGCCTGGAGCGGACTAGCGGGAGAACAGACCCAGTACTTC.

This clonotype was seen a single time. The chain couples TRBV24-1 to TRBJ2-1; 8 bases map to TRBD2. The trim removed 8 bases at V and 7 bases at J, leaving 9 bases unmatched. The CDR3 length is 14 residues. Germline CDR1 KGHDR, CDR2 SFDVKD. CDR3 loop: CATNSGTRANEQFF. The CDR3 bases are TGTGCCACCAACTCCGGGACTAGGGCGAATGAGCAGTTCTTC.

CDR3 loop: CATSDLTSNQPQHF. The CDR3 DNA follows: TGTGCCACCAGTGATTTGACCAGCAATCAGCCCCAGCATTTT. This sequence joins TRBV24-1 and TRBJ1-5; D is unresolved. The CDR3 is made up of 14 amino acids. CDR1 and CDR2 (germline): KGHDR, SFDVKD. Trimming pared 0 bases from V and 1 base from J, leaving 3 bases between.

The chain links TRBV12-3 or TRBV12-4 to TRBJ1-1; D remains unclear. The CDR3 has 14 residues. Trimming pared 6 bases from V and 1 base from J, leaving 12 bases between. In nucleotides, the CDR3 is TGTGCCAGCAGGCCGCAGACAAAGAACACTGAAGCTTTCTTT. Its protein product is CASRPQTKNTEAFF.

This sequence joins TRBV19 and TRBJ1-5, with D possibly matching TRBD1 (5 bases). Germline CDR1 and CDR2: LNHDA and SQIVND (reference sequence). The length of the CDR3 is 13 residues. Deletions cut 6 bases from V and 4 bases from J, with 10 bases between. CDR3 residues: CASSGTVNQPQHF. CDR3 in DNA: TGTGCCAGTAGCGGGACGGTAAATCAGCCCCAGCATTTT.

The chain couples TRBV12-3 or TRBV12-4 to TRBJ2-1; TRBD1 matches 7 bases. The CDR3 is made up of 13 amino acids. J gave up 4 bases and V 6 bases, and 3 bases lay outside the gene matches. CDR3 nucleotides: TGTGCCAGCAGACAGGGGTGGTACAATGAGCAGTTCTTC. Translating it yields CASRQGWYNEQFF.

There are many counts of this clonotype. The chain has TRBV6-6 and TRBJ1-2; D is perhaps TRBD1 (6 bases). Looked up from germline, CDR1 is MNHNY and CDR2 is SVGAGI (reference sequence). V dropped 6 bases and J dropped 1 base, with 21 bases sitting between them. The length of the CDR3 is 17 residues. The CDR3 sequence: CASRDLDRSLINYGYTF. Here the CDR3 DNA reads TGTGCCAGCAGAGACTTGGACAGATCATTGATTAACTATGGCTACACCTTC.

This clonotype has only a few counts. The chain has TRBV28 and TRBJ2-6; 7 bases line up with TRBD1. The CDR3 runs to 18 residues. Germline loops: CDR1 MDHEN, CDR2 SYDVKM. With 8 bases clipped from V and 3 bases from J, the junction kept 16 bases outside the gene matches. CDR3 in amino acids: CASDTTGLGAGGANVLTF. In DNA form, the CDR3 reads TGTGCCAGCGACACGACAGGGTTAGGGGCCGGTGGGGCCAACGTCCTGACTTTC.

The V and J genes are TRBV9 and TRBJ2-7; D not resolved. From germline, CDR1 is SGDLS and CDR2 YYNGEE. V was shortened by 0 bases and J by 3 bases, with 10 bases between the two germline ends. The CDR3 runs 14 residues. The CDR3 DNA is TGTGCCAGCAGCGTAGATCCCCGCAACTACGAGCAGTACTTC. Protein sequence: CASSVDPRNYEQYF.

This clonotype was observed once. The gene calls are TRBV9 and TRBJ2-3; 7 nucleotides match TRBD2. The germline CDR1 and CDR2 sequences are SGDLS and YYNGEE. Trimming removed 4 bases from V and 11 bases from J; junction bases left unmatched: 19. This CDR3 has 16 amino acids. The CDR3: CASSLYGGSSYNEQYF. The CDR3 DNA reads as TGTGCCAGCAGCTTATACGGCGGGAGCTCCTACAATGAGCAGTATTTT.

This clonotype was seen a few times. J is TRBJ2-7 and V is TRBV7-9; no clear D gene. V was shortened by 3 bases and J by 3 bases, with 9 bases between the two germline ends. The CDR3 has 13 amino acids. CDR1 SEHNR and CDR2 FQNEAQ come from the germline V gene (reference sequence). The CDR3 DNA is TGTGCCAGCAGCTTGACGGACGGCTACGAGCAGTACTTC. Amino acid sequence: CASSLTDGYEQYF.

The chain carries TRBV7-3 and TRBJ2-1; D is possibly TRBD1 or TRBD2 (7 bases each). Trimming stripped 4 bases from V and 1 base from J, with 11 bases between. Germline CDR1 and CDR2: SGHTA and FQGTGA. The CDR3 extends over 15 amino acids. CDR3 DNA sequence: TGTGCCAGCAGCTCAGGGGGGGAATCCTACAATGAGCAGTTCTTC. Encoded protein: CASSSGGESYNEQFF.

This clonotype was observed many times. The junction shows a germline mismatch at one end, possibly a read error. The rearrangement links TRBV7-2 to TRBJ2-3; D is possibly TRBD2 (5 bases). Germline V CDR1 and CDR2: SGHTA, FQGNSA. The CDR3 spans 16 residues. The CDR3 is CASSLAWASSTDTRYF. For the CDR3, the DNA is TGTGCCAGCAGCTTAGCGTGGGCGTCTAGCACAGATACGCGGTATTTT.

The chain joins TRBV5-6 to TRBJ1-1; D is uncertain. The length of the CDR3 is 12 residues. Trimming took off 1 base at V and 10 bases at J, with 11 bases between the two ends. The germline CDR1 and CDR2 sequences are SGHDT and YYEEEE. The CDR3, as DNA: TGTGCCAGCAGCTTGAAGGGCCTGGTAGCTTTCTTT. Translating it yields CASSLKGLVAFF.